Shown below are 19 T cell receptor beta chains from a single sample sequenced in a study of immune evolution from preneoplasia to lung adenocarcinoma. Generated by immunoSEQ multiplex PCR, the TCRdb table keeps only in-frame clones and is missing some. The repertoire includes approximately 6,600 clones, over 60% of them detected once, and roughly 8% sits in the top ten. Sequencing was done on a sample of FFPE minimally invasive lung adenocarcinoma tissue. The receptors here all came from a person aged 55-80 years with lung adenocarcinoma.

The CDR3 DNA reads TGTGCCAGTAGTATGGACTCTCCGAGACCACCCTACAATGAGCAGTTCTTC. This translates into CASSMDSPRPPYNEQFF. The chain couples TRBV19 to TRBJ2-1, with D possibly being TRBD2 (5 bases). Trimming cost V 3 bases and J 2 bases, with 17 bases left between them. From germline, CDR1 is LNHDA and CDR2 SQIVND (reference sequence). The CDR3 loop spans 17 amino acids.

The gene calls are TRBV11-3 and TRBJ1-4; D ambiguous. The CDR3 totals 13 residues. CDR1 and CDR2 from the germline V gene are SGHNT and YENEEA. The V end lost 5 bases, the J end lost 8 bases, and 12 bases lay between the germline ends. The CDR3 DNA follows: TGTGCCAGCAGCCCCCGGGAGGGCGAAAAACTGTTTTTT. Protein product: CASSPREGEKLFF.

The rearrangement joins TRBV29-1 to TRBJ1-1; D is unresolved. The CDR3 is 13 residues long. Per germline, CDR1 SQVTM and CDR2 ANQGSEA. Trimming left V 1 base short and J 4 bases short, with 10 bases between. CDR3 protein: CSVEVVEGTEAFF. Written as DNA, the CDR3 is TGCAGCGTTGAAGTCGTGGAGGGCACTGAAGCTTTCTTT.

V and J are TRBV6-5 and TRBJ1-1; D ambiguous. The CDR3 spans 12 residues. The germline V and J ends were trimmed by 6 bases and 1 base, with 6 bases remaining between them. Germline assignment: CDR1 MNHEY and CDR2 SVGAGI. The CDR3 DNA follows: TGTGCCAGCAGACGACCGAACACTGAAGCTTTCTTT. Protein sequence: CASRRPNTEAFF.

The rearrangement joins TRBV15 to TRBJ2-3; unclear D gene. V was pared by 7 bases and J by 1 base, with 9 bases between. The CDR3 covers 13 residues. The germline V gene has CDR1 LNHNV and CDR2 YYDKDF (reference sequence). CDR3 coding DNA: TGTGCCACCAAAGGATGGGGCACAGATACGCAGTATTTT. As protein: CATKGWGTDTQYF.

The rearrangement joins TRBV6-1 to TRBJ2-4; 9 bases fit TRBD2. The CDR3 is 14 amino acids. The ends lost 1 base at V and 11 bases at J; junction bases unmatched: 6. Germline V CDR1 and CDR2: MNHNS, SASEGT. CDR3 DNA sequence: TGTGCCAGCAGTGAAGGTAGCGGGAGTTCGGTTCAGTACTTC. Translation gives CASSEGSGSSVQYF.

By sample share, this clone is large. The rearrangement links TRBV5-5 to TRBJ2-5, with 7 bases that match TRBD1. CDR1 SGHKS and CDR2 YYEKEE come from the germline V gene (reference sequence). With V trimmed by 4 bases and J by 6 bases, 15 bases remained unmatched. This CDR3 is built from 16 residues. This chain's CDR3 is CASSPEAATGWKTQYF. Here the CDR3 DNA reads TGTGCCAGCAGCCCCGAAGCGGCGACAGGGTGGAAGACCCAGTACTTC.

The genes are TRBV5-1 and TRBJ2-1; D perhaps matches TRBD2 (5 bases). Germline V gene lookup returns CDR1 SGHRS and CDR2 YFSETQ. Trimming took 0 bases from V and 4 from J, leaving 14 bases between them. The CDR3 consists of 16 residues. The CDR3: CASSLVAIGEYNEQFF. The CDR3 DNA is TGCGCCAGCAGCTTGGTGGCCATCGGGGAGTACAATGAGCAGTTCTTC. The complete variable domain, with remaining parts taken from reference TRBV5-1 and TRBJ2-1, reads KAGVTQTPRYLIKTRGQQVTLSCSPISGHRSVSWYQQTPGQGLQFLFEYFSETQRNKGNFPGRFSGRQFSNSRSEMNVSTLELGDSALYLCASSLVAIGEYNEQFFGPGTRLTVL.

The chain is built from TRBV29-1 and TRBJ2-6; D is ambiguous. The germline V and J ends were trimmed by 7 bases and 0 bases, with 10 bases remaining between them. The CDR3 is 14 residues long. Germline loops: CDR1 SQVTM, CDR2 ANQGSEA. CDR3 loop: CSAFSSSGANVLTF. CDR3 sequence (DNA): TGCAGCGCTTTCTCTAGCTCTGGGGCCAACGTCCTGACTTTC.

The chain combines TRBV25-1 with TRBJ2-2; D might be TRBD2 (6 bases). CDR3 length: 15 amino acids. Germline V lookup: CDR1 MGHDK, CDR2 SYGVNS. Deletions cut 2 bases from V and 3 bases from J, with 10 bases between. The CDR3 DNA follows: TGTGCCAGCAGTGAAGGGGAGCGGGACACCGGGGAGCTGTTTTTT. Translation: CASSEGERDTGELFF. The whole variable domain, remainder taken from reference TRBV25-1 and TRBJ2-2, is EADIYQTPRYLVIGTGKKITLECSQTMGHDKMYWYQQDPGMELHLIHYSYGVNSTEKGDLSSESTVSRIRTEHFPLTLESARPSHTSQYLCASSEGERDTGELFFGEGSRLTVL.

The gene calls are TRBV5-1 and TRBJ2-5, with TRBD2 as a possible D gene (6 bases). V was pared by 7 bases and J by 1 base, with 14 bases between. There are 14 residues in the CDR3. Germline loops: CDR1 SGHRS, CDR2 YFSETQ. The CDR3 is CASRQVGGQETQYF. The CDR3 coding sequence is TGCGCCAGCCGCCAGGTGGGAGGCCAAGAGACCCAGTACTTC.

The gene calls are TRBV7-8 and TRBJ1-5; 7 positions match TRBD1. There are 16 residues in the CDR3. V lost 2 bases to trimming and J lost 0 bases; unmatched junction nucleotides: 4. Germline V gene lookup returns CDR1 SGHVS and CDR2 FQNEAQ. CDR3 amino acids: CASSLTGANSNQPQHF. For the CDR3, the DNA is TGTGCCAGCAGCTTAACAGGGGCGAATAGCAATCAGCCCCAGCATTTT.

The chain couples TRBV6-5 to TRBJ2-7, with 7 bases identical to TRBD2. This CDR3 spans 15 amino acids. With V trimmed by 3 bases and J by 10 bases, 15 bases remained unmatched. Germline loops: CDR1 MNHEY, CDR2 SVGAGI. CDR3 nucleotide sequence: TGTGCCAGCAGTTATAATCGGCGCGGGAGAGTTCTTCAGTACTTC. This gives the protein CASSYNRRGRVLQYF.

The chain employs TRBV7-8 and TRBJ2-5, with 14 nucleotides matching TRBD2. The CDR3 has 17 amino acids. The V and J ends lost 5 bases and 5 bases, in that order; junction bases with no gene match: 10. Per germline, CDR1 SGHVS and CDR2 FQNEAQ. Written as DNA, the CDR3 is TGTGCCAGCAGCCCAGGGACTAGCGGGAGTTGGGGTGAGACCCAGTACTTC. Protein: CASSPGTSGSWGETQYF.

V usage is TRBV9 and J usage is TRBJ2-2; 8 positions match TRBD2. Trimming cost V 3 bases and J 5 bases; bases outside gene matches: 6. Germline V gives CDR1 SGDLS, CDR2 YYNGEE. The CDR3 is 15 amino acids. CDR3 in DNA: TGTGCCAGCAGCGAGAGCGGGAGTCAGACCGGGGAGCTGTTTTTT. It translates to CASSESGSQTGELFF.

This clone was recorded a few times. DNA for the CDR3: TGTGCCAGCAGTTTATCGGCTAGGGGGCAGGGCTACAATCAGCCCCAGCATTTT. Translating it yields CASSLSARGQGYNQPQHF. V is TRBV27 and J is TRBJ1-5, with 7 bases aligning to TRBD1. The germline CDR1 and CDR2 sequences are MNHEY and SMNVEV (reference sequence). The ends lost 0 bases at V and 3 bases at J; junction bases unmatched: 11. This CDR3 is built from 18 residues.

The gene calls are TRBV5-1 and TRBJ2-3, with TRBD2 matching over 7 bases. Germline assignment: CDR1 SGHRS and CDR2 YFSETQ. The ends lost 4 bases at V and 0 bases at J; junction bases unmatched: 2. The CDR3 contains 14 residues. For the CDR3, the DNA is TGCGCCAGCAGCGGGGGGGACAGCACAGATACGCAGTATTTT. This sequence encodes CASSGGDSTDTQYF. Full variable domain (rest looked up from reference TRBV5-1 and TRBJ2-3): KAGVTQTPRYLIKTRGQQVTLSCSPISGHRSVSWYQQTPGQGLQFLFEYFSETQRNKGNFPGRFSGRQFSNSRSEMNVSTLELGDSALYLCASSGGDSTDTQYFGPGTRLTVL.

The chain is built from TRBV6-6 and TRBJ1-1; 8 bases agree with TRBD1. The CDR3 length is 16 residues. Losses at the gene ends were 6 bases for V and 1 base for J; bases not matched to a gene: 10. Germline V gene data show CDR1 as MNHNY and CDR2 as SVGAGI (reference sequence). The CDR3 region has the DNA TGTGCCAGCAGGCAAACACAGGGGGAGGGGAACACTGAAGCTTTCTTT. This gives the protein CASRQTQGEGNTEAFF.

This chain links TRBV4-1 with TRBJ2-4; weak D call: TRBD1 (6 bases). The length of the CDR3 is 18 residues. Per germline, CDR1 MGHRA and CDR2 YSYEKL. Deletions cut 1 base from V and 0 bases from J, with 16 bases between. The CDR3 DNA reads TGCGCCAGCAGCCAAGTTGAAGGGGGTAGTCGAGCCAAAAACATTCAGTACTTC. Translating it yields CASSQVEGGSRAKNIQYF.